The following is a T cell receptor (beta chain) sequence with its context. This clonotype was seen only once. No antigen is known for it. A read error may explain this, as a much larger clone is one base away. Libraries of naive CD8 T cells were generated from roughly 21,000 to 960,000 sorted cells, with 10%, 30% or 50% of the purified RNA used. Naive CD8 T cells, defined as CD8+CD4-CCR7+CD45RA+, were FACS-sorted into RLT Plus buffer on a BD FACSAria II. Approximately 9 TCR copies' worth of Jurkat RNA were spiked into about 20,000-1,100,000 naive CD8 T cell samples to test detection sensitivity. Enrichment of CD8 T cells was performed with RosetteSep CD8+ T Cell Enrichment Cocktail and Ficoll-Paque, after which ACK red cell lysis was carried out. The sample originates from a study of molecular identifiers for immune sequencing clone quantification (dated by TCRdb to about 2018). The study in broad terms: For a replicate experiment, RNA from roughly 20,000 or 100,000 naive CD8 T cells was divided into five aliquots, and four of the five aliquots were sequenced. The study was a methods study using CD8 T cells to benchmark molecular-identifier clustering-based TCR repertoire sequencing (MIDCIRS) and TCR RNA copy counting.

Inclusive of the bounding cysteine and phenylalanine, the CDR3 is 12 residues long. CDR3 DNA is the only sequence kept; it has 36 bases, read in frame from the first base. Via the germline V gene, CDR1 is MNHNS and CDR2 SASEGT. V was cut back by 2 bases and J by 6 bases, leaving a gap of 6 bases between them. Overall study results and their limits: A single cell's worth of spiked-in Jurkat TCR RNA was reported detectable even among about a million naive CD8 T cells. Highly expanded clone sizes could be underestimated because identical TCR molecules may share a barcode. Spiked-in Jurkat TCR RNA (approximately 10 copies' worth), which is not part of the donor repertoire, was contained in the naive libraries. In CMV-specific effector cells, clones with more than 20 RNA copies accounted for over 97% of molecules, whereas in naive cells such clones accounted for under 1%. When barcode sub-clustering was omitted, TCR diversity was inflated by chimeric consensus sequences, with chimeras reaching as high as 47%. Modeling indicated about three TCR RNA copies recovered per cell, compared with roughly 9.7 by digital PCR, which implies a capture efficiency of about 27%.

Library method: PCR. TCRdb lists the instrument as Illumina HiSeq 4000. Bulk TCR libraries were generated as previously described, with the TCR primers listed in Table S5 used. Purification of total RNA was performed with the Qiagen AllPrep DNA/RNA kit. Reads from multiple sequencing runs of the same library were pooled before analysis. Concerning the study's data processing: Only reads with exact TCR constant sequence were kept, trimmed to 150 nt, and grouped by their 12-nt molecular barcodes. Reads inside each barcode group were sub-clustered using a 15% Levenshtein threshold, and a quality-weighted consensus sequence was constructed for each RNA molecule. Non-functional sequences were removed, as were lower-count sequences one edit away from another. Barcode sub-clusters with fewer than 20% of the maximum read count were removed, based on fitting two negative binomial distributions. The public sequencing data were trimmed at Q25 with fastp and processed into clonotypes with MiXCR by TCRdb, which kept only in-frame beta chains. Each CDR3 protein appears once, grouped with its most common genes and DNA. What appears here as the V and J calls and clone size reflects TCRdb's work, not the paper's. This sample holds about 640,000 distinct CDR3 sequences; 20% were observed only once. The ten largest clones capture roughly 0.9% of the sample.

The sequence was obtained from a human donor in good health. Some libraries in this study had Jurkat cell RNA spiked in. Material: naive CD8+ T cells from blood, with Jurkat cell RNA spiked in. The sample's cell subset or site label, in plain terms: FACS-sorted CD8+CD4-CCR7+CD45RA+ naive T cells. The chain is encoded by TRBV6-1 joined to TRBJ2-3, and perhaps TRBD2 as D gene, on 5 matching bases. The DNA is as follows: TGTGCCAGCAGTGAACGGGGTGATACGCAGTATTTT. This is translated as CASSERGDTQYF.